This T cell receptor beta chain was found in a study of blood T cell repertoires in COVID-19. The CDR3 spans 15 residues. Trimming removed 5 bases from V and 6 bases from J, with 16 bases in between. CDR1 is SEHNR, CDR2 FQNEAQ, per germline (reference sequence). Profiled with immunoSEQ multiplex PCR; TCRdb holds only in-frame clones, not every one. Seen here are about 52,000 clones, roughly 82% observed once, and the top ten hold 20% to 25%. The genes are TRBV7-9 and TRBJ2-2; a weak D match, TRBD2 (5 bases). This TCR was sampled from a woman older than 75 with acute or convalescent COVID-19. The specimen sequenced was peripheral blood. The CDR3 loop is CASSPRLAEAGELFF. The DNA for the CDR3 is TGTGCCAGCAGCCCCAGGCTAGCCGAGGCCGGGGAGCTGTTTTTT.